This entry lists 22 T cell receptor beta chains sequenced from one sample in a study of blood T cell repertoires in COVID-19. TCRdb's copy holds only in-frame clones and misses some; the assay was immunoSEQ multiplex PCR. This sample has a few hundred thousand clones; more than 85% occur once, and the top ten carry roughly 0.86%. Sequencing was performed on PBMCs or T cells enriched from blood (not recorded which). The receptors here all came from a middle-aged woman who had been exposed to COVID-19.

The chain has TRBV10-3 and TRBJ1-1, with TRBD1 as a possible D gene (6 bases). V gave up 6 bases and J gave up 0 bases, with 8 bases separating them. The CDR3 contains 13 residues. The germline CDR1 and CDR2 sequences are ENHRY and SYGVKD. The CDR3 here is CAIRGALNTEAFF. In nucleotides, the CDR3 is TGTGCCATCAGGGGGGCGTTGAACACTGAAGCTTTCTTT.

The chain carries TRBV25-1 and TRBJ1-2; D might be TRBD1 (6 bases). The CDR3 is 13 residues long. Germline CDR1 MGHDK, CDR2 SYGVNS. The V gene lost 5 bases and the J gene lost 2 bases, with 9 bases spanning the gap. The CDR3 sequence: CASSLGQNYGYTF. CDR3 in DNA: TGTGCCAGCAGTTTAGGACAGAACTATGGCTACACCTTC.

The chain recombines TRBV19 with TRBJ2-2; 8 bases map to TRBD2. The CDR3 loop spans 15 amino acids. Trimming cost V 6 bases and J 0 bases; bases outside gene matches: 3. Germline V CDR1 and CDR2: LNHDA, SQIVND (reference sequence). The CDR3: CASRQLAANTGELFF. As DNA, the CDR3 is TGTGCCAGTAGACAACTAGCGGCGAACACCGGGGAGCTGTTTTTT. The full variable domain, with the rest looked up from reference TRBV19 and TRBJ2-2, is DGGITQSPKYLFRKEGQNVTLSCEQNLNHDAMYWYRQDPGQGLRLIYYSQIVNDFQKGDIAEGYSVSREKKESFPLTVTSAQKNPTAFYLCASRQLAANTGELFFGEGSRLTVL.

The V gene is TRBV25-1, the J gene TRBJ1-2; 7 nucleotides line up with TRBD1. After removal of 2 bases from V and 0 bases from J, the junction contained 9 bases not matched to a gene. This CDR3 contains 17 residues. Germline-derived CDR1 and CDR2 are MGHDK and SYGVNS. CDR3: CASSENDRAGSNYGYTF. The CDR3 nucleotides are TGTGCCAGCAGTGAAAACGACAGGGCGGGATCTAACTATGGCTACACCTTC.

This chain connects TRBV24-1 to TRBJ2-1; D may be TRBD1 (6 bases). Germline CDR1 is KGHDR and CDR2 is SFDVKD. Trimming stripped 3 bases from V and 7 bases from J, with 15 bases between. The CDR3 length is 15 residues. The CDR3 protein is CATSDTVTGMNEQFF. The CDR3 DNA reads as TGTGCCACCAGTGATACCGTTACAGGGATGAATGAGCAGTTCTTC.

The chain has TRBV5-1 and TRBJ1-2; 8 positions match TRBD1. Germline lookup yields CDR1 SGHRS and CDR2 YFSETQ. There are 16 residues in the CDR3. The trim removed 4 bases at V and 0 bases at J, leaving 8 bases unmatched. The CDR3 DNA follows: TGCGCCAGCAGCCCAAGGACAGGGAGGACTAACTATGGCTACACCTTC. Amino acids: CASSPRTGRTNYGYTF.

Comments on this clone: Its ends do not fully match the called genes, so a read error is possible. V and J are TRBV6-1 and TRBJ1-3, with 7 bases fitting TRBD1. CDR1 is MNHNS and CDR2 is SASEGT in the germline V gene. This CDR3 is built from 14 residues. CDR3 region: CASREGTVGNTIYF. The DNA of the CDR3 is TGTGCCAGCAGAGAAGGGACAGTCGGAAACACCATATATTTT.

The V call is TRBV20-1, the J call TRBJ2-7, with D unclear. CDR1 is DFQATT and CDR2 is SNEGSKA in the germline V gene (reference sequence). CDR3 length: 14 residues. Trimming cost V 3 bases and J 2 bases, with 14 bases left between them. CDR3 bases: TGCAGTGCTAGTCGCGTTGACTCCCCCTACGAGCAGTACTTC. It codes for CSASRVDSPYEQYF.

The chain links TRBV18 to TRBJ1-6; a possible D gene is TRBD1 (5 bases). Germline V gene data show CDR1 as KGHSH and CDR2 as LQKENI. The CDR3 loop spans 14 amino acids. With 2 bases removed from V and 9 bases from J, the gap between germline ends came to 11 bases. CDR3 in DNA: TGTGCCAGCTCACCAGGGCAGGGCGGTTCACCCCTCCACTTT. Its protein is CASSPGQGGSPLHF.

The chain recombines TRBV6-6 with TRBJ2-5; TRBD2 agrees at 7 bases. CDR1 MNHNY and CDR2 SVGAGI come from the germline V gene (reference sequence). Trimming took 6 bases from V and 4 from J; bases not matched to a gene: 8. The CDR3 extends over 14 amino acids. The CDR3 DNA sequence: TGTGCCAGCAGCGCCGGGAGGTCTACAGAGACCCAGTACTTC. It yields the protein CASSAGRSTETQYF.

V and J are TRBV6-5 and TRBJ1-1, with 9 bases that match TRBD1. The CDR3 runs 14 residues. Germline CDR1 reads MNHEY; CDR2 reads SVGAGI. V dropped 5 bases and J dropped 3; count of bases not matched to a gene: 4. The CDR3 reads CASSLQGADTEAFF. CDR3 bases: TGTGCCAGCAGTCTACAGGGGGCCGACACTGAAGCTTTCTTT.

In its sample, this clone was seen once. Here the CDR3 DNA reads TGTGCCACCTTAGCGTCCGACACTGAAGCTTTCTTT. As protein: CATLASDTEAFF. The gene calls are TRBV6-4 and TRBJ1-1; D ambiguous. Germline CDR1 reads MRHNA; CDR2 reads SNTAGT. The V and J ends lost 10 bases and 3 bases respectively, with 12 bases between them. This CDR3 has 12 residues.

DNA of the CDR3: TGTGCCAGCAGGGGGGGACTTGGTCAGCCCCAGCATTTT. Translated, it gives CASRGGLGQPQHF. The chain has TRBV2 and TRBJ1-5, with a weak D call TRBD1 (5 bases). Germline CDR1 and CDR2: SNHLY and FYNNEI. Trimming pared 6 bases from V and 6 bases from J, leaving 12 bases between. The CDR3 length is 13 residues. Looking up the rest from reference TRBV2 and TRBJ1-5 gives the full variable domain: EPEVTQTPSHQVTQMGQEVILRCVPISNHLYFYWYRQILGQKVEFLVSFYNNEISEKSEIFDDQFSVERPDGSNFTLKIRSTKLEDSAMYFCASRGGLGQPQHFGDGTRLSIL.

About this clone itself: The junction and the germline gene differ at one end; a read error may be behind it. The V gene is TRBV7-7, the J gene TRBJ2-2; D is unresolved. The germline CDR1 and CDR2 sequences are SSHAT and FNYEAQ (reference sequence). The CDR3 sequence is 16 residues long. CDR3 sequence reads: CASSPAVGANTGELFF. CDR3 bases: TGTGCTAGCAGCCCAGCCGTGGGCGCGAACACCGGGGAGCTGTTTTTT. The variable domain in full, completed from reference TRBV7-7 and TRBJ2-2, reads GAGVSQSPRYKVTKRGQDVTLRCDPISSHATLYWYQQALGQGPEFLTYFNYEAQPDKSGLPSDRFSAERPEGSISTLTIQRTEQRDSAMYRCASSPAVGANTGELFFGEGSRLTVL.

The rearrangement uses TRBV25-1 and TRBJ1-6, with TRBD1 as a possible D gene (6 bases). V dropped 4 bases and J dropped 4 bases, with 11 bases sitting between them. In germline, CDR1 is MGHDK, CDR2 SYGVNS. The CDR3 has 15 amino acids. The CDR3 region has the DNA TGTGCCAGCAGTGGCCGGACAGATTATAATTCACCCCTCCACTTT. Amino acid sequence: CASSGRTDYNSPLHF.

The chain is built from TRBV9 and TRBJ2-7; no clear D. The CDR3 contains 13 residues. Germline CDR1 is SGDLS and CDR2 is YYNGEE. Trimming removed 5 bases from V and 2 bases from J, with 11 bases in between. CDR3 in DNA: TGTGCCAGCAGTGTCAGTGGCCCCTACGAGCAGTACTTC. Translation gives CASSVSGPYEQYF. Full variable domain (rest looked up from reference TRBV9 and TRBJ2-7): DSGVTQTPKHLITATGQRVTLRCSPRSGDLSVYWYQQSLDQGLQFLIQYYNGEERAKGNILERFSAQQFPDLHSELNLSSLELGDSALYFCASSVSGPYEQYFGPGTRLTVT.

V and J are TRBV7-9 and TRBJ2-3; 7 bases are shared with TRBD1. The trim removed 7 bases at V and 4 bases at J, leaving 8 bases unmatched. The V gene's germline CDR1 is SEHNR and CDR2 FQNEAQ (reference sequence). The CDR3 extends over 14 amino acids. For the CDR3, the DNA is TGTGCCAGCATGGGGCAGGGGGTATCAGATACGCAGTATTTT. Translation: CASMGQGVSDTQYF.

The CDR3 sequence: CASSLDTTTNEKLFF. The CDR3 DNA is TGCGCCAGCAGCTTGGACACCACAACTAATGAAAAACTGTTTTTT. The chain is built from TRBV5-1 and TRBJ1-4; D unclear. V was cut by 0 bases and J by 0 bases, with 6 bases left in between. Germline assignment: CDR1 SGHRS and CDR2 YFSETQ. The CDR3 contains 15 residues. Based on the CDR3 plus reference TRBV5-1 and TRBJ1-4, the full variable domain is KAGVTQTPRYLIKTRGQQVTLSCSPISGHRSVSWYQQTPGQGLQFLFEYFSETQRNKGNFPGRFSGRQFSNSRSEMNVSTLELGDSALYLCASSLDTTTNEKLFFGSGTQLSVL.

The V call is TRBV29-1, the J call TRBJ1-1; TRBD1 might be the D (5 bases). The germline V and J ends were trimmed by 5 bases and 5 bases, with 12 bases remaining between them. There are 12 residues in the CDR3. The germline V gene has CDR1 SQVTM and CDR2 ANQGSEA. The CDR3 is CSVLGARTEAFF. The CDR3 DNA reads TGCAGCGTTTTAGGGGCGAGGACTGAAGCTTTCTTT.

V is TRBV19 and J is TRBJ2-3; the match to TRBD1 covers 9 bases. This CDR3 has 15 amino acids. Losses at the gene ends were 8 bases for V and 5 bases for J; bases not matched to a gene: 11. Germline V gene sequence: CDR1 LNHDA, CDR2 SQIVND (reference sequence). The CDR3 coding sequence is TGTGCCAGTTCCTTCCGGGACAGGGCGAAAGATACGCAGTATTTT. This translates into CASSFRDRAKDTQYF. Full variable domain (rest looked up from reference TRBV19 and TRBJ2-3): DGGITQSPKYLFRKEGQNVTLSCEQNLNHDAMYWYRQDPGQGLRLIYYSQIVNDFQKGDIAEGYSVSREKKESFPLTVTSAQKNPTAFYLCASSFRDRAKDTQYFGPGTRLTVL.

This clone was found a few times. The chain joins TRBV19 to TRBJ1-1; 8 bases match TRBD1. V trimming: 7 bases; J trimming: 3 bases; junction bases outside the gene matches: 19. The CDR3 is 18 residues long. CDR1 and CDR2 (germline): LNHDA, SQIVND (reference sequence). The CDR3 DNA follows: TGTGCCAGTACCCAGGGCTGGCGGGCAGGGGGCTTGGACACTGAAGCTTTCTTT. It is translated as CASTQGWRAGGLDTEAFF.

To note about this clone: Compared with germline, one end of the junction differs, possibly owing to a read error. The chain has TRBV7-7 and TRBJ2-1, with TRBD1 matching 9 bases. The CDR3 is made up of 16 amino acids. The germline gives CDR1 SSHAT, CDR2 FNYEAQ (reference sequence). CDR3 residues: CASSLGTGGTYNEQFF. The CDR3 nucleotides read TGTGCTAGCAGCTTGGGAACAGGGGGCACCTACAATGAGCAGTTCTTC.